A single T cell receptor beta chain is shown here with its context. Random hexamers were used to reverse transcribe an amount of roughly 0.5 to 1 ug RNA. MiXCR was run by TCRdb on the immunoSEQ multiplex PCR reads, yielding one entry per CDR3 protein. The sample lists about 160,000 distinct CDR3 sequences, around 95% occurring once. The data derive from a study of CD8 T cells in Susac syndrome. V shed 5 bases, J shed 5 bases, and the junction held 6 bases outside the gene matches. Germline V lookup: CDR1 SGHTA, CDR2 FQGNSA. CDR3 length: 13 residues. The chain has TRBV7-2 and TRBJ2-7; 7 positions match TRBD1. Sequenced: CD4+ T cells from PBMCs. This sequence originates from a human donor with Susac syndrome. The CDR3 protein is CASSQGVGNEQYF. CDR3 bases: TGTGCCAGCAGCCAGGGGGTAGGAAACGAGCAGTACTTC. Looking up the rest from reference TRBV7-2 and TRBJ2-7 gives the full variable domain: GAGVSQSPSNKVTEKGKDVELRCDPISGHTALYWYRQSLGQGLEFLIYFQGNSAPDKSGLPSDRFSAERTGGSVSTLTIQRTQQEDSAVYLCASSQGVGNEQYFGPGTRLTVT.